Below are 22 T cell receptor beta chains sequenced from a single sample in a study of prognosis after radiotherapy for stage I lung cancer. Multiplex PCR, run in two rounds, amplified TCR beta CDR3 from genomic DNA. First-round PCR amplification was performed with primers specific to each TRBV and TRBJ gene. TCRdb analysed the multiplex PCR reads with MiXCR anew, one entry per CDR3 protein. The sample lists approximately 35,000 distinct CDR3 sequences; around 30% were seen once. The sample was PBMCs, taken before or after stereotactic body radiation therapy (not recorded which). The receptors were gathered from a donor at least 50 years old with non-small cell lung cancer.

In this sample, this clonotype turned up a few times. The CDR3 loop is CASSPPFEILAKNIQYF. The CDR3 DNA reads TGTGCCAGCTCACCACCGTTCGAGATTCTAGCCAAAAACATTCAGTACTTC. The rearrangement links TRBV18 to TRBJ2-4; D ambiguous. Between the trimmed V and J ends, which lost 0 bases and 0 bases, there was a span of 12 bases. CDR1 and CDR2 (germline): KGHSH, LQKENI. The CDR3 is made up of 17 amino acids. The full variable domain, in which reference TRBV18 and TRBJ2-4 provide the parts outside the CDR3, is NAGVMQNPRHLVRRRGQEARLRCSPMKGHSHVYWYRQLPEEGLKFMVYLQKENIIDESGMPKERFSAEFPKEGPSILRIQQVVRGDSAAYFCASSPPFEILAKNIQYFGAGTRLSVL.

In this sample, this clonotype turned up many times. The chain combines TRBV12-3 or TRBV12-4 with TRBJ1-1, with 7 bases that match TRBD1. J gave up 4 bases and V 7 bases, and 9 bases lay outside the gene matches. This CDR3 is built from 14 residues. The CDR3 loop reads CASTTQGLGTEAFF. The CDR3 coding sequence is TGTGCCAGCACCACACAGGGGTTGGGCACTGAAGCTTTCTTT.

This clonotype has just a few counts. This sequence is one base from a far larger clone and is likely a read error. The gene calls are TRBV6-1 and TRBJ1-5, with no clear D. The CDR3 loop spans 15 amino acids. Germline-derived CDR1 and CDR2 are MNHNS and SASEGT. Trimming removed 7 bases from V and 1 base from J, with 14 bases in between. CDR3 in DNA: TGTGCCAGCATTTTCGACGGAACGAGCAATCAGCCCCAGCATTTT. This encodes CASIFDGTSNQPQHF.

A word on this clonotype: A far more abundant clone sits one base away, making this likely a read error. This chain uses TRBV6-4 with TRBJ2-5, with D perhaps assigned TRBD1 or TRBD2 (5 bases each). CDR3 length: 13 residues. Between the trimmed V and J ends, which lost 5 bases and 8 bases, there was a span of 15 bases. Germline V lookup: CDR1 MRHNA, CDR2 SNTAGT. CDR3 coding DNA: TGTGCCAGCAGTTGGGGGTGGGGAGATACCCAGTACTTC. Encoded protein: CASSWGWGDTQYF.

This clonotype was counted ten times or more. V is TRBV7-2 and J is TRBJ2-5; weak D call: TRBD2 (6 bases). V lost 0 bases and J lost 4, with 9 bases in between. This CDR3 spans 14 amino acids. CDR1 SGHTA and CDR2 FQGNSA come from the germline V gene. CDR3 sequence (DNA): TGTGCCAGCAGCTTAGCGCGGGGAGTAGAGACCCAGTACTTC. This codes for CASSLARGVETQYF.

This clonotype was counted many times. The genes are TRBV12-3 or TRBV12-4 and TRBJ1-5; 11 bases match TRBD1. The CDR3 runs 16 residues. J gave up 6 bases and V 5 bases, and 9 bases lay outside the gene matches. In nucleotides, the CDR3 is TGTGCCAGCAGTCCCGGGGACAGGGGGTTTGGTCAGCCCCAGCATTTT. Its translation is CASSPGDRGFGQPQHF.

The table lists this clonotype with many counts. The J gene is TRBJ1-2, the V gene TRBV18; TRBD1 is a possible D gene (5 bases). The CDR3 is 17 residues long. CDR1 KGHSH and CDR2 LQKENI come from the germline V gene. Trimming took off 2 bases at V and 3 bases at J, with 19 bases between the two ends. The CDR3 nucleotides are TGTGCCAGCTCACCATGGCAGCCCGGAACGGGGGACTATGGCTACACCTTC. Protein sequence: CASSPWQPGTGDYGYTF.

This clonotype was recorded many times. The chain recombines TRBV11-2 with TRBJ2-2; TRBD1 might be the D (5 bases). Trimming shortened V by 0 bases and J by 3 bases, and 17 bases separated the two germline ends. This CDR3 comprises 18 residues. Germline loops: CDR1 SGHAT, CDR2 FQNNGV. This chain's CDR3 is CASSLDWGTGPHTGELFF. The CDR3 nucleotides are TGTGCCAGCAGCTTAGATTGGGGCACGGGCCCCCACACCGGGGAGCTGTTTTTT. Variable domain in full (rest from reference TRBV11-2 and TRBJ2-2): EAGVAQSPRYKIIEKRQSVAFWCNPISGHATLYWYQQILGQGPKLLIQFQNNGVVDDSQLPKDRFSAERLKGVDSTLKIQPAKLEDSAVYLCASSLDWGTGPHTGELFFGEGSRLTVL.

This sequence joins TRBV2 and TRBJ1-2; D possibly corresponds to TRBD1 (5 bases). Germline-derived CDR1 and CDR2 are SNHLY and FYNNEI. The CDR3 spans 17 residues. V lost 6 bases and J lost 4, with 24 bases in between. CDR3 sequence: CASSPLVPGRRVYGYTF. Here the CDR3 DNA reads TGTGCCAGCAGCCCTCTGGTACCAGGGAGGCGGGTCTATGGCTACACCTTC.

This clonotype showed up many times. In nucleotides, the CDR3 is TGTGCCAGCAGCGATAGCATAGACAGGAGGTATGGCTACACCTTC. Translation gives CASSDSIDRRYGYTF. The rearrangement joins TRBV11-2 to TRBJ1-2; D might be TRBD1 (6 bases). The CDR3 runs 15 residues. The germline V gene encodes CDR1 SGHAT and CDR2 FQNNGV. V was clipped by 5 bases and J by 5 bases, with 18 bases between them.

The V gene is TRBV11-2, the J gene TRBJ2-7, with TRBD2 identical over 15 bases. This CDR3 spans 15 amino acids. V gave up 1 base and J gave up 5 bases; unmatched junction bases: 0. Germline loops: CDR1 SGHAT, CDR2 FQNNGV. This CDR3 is CASSLGTSGRDEQYF. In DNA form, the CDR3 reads TGTGCCAGCAGCTTAGGGACTAGCGGGAGGGACGAGCAGTACTTC.

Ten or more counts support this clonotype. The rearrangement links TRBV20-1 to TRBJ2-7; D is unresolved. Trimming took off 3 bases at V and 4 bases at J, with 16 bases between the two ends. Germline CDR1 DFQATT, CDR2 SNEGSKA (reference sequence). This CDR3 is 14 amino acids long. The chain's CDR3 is CSASTRAGFYEQYF. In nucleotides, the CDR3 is TGCAGTGCTAGTACCCGGGCCGGCTTTTACGAGCAGTACTTC.

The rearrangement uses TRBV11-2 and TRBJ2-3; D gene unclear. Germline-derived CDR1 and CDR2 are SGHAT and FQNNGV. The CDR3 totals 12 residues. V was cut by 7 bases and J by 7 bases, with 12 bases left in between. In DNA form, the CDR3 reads TGTGCCAGCATCTCCTCATGGTATACGCAGTATTTT. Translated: CASISSWYTQYF.

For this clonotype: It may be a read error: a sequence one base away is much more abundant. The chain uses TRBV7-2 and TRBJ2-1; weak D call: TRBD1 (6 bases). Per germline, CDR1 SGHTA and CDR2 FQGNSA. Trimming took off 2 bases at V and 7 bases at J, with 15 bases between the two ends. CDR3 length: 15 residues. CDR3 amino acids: CASSLRGSDGNEQFF. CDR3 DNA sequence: TGTGCCAGCAGCTTAAGGGGGAGCGACGGGAATGAGCAGTTCTTC.

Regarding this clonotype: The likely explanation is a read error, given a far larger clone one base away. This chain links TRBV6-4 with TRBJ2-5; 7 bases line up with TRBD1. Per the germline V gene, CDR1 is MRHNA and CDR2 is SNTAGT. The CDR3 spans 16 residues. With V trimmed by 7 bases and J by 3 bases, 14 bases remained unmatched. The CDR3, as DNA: TGTGCCAGCATTTACCCGAAGACAGGGATGGAAGAGACCCAGTACTTC. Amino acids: CASIYPKTGMEETQYF.

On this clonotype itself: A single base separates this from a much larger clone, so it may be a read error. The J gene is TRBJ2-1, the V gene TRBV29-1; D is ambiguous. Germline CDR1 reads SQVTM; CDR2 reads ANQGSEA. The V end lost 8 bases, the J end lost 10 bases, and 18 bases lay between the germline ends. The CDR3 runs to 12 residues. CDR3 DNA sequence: TGCAGCACCAAAGGCGGCATCGGCGAGCAGTTCTTC. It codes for CSTKGGIGEQFF.

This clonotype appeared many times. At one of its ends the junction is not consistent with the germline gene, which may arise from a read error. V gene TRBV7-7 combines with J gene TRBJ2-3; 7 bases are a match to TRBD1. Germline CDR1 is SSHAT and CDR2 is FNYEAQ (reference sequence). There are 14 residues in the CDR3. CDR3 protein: CASSLGGQLDTQYF. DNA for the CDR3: TGTGCTAGCAGCTTAGGGGGCCAACTTGATACGCAGTATTTT.

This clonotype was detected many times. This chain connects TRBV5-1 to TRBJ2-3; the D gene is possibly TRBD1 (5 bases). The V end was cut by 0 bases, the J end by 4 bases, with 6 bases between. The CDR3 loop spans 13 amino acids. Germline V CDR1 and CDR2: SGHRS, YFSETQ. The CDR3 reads CASSLDRPDTQYF. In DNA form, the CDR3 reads TGCGCCAGCAGCTTGGACAGGCCAGATACGCAGTATTTT. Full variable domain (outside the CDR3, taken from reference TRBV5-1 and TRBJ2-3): KAGVTQTPRYLIKTRGQQVTLSCSPISGHRSVSWYQQTPGQGLQFLFEYFSETQRNKGNFPGRFSGRQFSNSRSEMNVSTLELGDSALYLCASSLDRPDTQYFGPGTRLTVL.

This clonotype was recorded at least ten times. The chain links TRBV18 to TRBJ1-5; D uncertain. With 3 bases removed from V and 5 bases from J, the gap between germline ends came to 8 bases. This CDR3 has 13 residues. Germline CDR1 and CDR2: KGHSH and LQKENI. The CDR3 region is CASSPGVHQPQHF. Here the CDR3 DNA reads TGTGCCAGCTCACCGGGAGTTCATCAGCCCCAGCATTTT.

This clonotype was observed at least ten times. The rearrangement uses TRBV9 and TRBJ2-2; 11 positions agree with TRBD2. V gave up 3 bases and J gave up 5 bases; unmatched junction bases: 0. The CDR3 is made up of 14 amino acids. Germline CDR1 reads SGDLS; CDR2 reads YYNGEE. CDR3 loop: CASSGLAGTGELFF. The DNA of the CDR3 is TGTGCCAGCAGCGGACTAGCGGGGACCGGGGAGCTGTTTTTT. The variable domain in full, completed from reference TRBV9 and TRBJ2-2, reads DSGVTQTPKHLITATGQRVTLRCSPRSGDLSVYWYQQSLDQGLQFLIQYYNGEERAKGNILERFSAQQFPDLHSELNLSSLELGDSALYFCASSGLAGTGELFFGEGSRLTVL.

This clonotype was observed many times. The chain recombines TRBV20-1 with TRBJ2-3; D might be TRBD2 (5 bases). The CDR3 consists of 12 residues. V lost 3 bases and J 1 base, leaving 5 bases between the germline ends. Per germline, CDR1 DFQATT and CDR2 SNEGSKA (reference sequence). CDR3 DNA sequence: TGCAGTGCTAGCGGGGGCACAGATACGCAGTATTTT. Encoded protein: CSASGGTDTQYF.

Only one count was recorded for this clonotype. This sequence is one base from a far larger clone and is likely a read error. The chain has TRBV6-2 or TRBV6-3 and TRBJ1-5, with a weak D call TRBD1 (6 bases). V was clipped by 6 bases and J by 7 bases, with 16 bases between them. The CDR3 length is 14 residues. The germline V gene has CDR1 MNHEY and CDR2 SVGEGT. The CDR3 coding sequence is TGTGCCAGCAGCAACCCAGGGGTGGGCCAGCCCCAGCATTTT. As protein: CASSNPGVGQPQHF.